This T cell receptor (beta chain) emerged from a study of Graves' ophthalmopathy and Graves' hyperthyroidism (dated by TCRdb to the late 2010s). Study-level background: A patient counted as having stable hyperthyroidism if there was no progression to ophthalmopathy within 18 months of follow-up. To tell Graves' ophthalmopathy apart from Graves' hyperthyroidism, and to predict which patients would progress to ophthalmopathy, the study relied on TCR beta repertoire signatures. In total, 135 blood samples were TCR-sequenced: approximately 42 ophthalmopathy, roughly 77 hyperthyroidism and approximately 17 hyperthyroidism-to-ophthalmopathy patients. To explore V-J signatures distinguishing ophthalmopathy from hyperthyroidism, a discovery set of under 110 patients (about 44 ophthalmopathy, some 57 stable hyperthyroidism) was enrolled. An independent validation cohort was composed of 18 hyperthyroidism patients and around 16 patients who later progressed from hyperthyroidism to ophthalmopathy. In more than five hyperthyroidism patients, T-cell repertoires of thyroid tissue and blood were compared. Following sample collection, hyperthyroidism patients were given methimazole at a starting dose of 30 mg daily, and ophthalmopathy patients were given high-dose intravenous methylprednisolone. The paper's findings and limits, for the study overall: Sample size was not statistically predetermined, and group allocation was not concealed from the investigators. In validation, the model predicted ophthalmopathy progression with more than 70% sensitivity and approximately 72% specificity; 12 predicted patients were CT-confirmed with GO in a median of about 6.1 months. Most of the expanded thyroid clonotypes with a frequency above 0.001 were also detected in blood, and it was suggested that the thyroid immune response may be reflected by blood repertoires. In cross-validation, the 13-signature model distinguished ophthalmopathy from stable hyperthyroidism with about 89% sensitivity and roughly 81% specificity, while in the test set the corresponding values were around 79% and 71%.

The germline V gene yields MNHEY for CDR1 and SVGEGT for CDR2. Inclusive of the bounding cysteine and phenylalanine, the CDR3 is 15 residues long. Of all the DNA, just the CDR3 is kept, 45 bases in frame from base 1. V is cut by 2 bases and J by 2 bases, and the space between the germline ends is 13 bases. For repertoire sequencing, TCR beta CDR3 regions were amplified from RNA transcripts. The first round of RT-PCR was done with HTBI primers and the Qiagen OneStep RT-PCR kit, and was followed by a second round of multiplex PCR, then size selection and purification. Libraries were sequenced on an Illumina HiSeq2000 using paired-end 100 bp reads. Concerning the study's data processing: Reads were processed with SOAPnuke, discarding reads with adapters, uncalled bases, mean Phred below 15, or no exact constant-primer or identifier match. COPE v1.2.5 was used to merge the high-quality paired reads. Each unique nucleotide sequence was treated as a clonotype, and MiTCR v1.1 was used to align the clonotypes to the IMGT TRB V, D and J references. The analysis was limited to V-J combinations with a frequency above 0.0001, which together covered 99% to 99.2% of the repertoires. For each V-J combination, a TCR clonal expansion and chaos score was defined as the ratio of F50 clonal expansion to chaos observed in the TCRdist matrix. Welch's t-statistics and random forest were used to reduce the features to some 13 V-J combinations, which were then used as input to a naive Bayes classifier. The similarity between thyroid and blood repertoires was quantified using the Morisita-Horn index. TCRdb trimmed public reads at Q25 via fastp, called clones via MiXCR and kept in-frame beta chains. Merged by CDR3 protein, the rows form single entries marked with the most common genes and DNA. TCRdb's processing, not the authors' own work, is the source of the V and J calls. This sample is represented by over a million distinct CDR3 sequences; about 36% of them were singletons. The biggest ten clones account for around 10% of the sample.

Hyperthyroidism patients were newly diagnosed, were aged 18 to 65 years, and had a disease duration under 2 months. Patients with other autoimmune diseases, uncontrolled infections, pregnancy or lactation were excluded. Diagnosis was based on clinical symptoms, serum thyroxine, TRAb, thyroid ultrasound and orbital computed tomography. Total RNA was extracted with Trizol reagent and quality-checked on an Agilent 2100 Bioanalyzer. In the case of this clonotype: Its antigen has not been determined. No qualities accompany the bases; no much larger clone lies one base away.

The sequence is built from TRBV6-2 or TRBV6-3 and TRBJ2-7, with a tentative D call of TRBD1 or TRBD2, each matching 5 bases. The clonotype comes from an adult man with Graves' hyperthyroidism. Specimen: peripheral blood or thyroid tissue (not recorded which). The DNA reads TGTGCCAGCAGTTACGGTGTGGGGGTCACCTACGAGCAGTACTTC. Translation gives CASSYGVGVTYEQYF.